Presented here are 31 T cell receptor beta chains from one specimen sequenced in a study of blood T cell repertoires in COVID-19. The method was immunoSEQ multiplex PCR; TCRdb's version includes in-frame clones alone and lacks a portion of them. The sample holds about 400,000 clones, approximately 89% seen once. Sample: PBMCs or T cells enriched from blood (not recorded which). Source of these receptors: a woman aged 30 to 39 who had recovered from COVID-19.

The rearrangement joins TRBV5-1 to TRBJ1-6, with TRBD1 as a possible D gene (5 bases). Trimming removed 4 bases at V and 7 bases at J, with 9 bases between. The CDR3 covers 13 residues. The germline V gene has CDR1 SGHRS and CDR2 YFSETQ. CDR3 protein: CASSGDRNSPLHF. CDR3 coding DNA: TGCGCCAGCAGCGGTGACAGAAATTCACCCCTCCACTTT.

This CDR3 is CASSPDLAGHVDTQYF. The DNA for the CDR3 is TGTGCCAGCAGCCCTGACCTAGCGGGGCATGTTGATACGCAGTATTTT. The V call is TRBV27, the J call TRBJ2-3; 9 bases agree with TRBD2. The CDR3 sequence is 16 residues long. With 6 bases clipped from V and 6 bases from J, the junction kept 13 bases outside the gene matches. CDR1 is MNHEY and CDR2 is SMNVEV in the germline V gene (reference sequence).

This sequence joins TRBV18 and TRBJ1-4, with D unresolved. The CDR3 is 12 residues long. The germline V gene has CDR1 KGHSH and CDR2 LQKENI. The V and J ends lost 3 bases and 7 bases respectively, with 6 bases between them. CDR3 in DNA: TGTGCCAGCTCACCGAGGAGTGAAAAACTGTTTTTT. Its translation is CASSPRSEKLFF. Combining the CDR3 with reference TRBV18 and TRBJ1-4 gives the whole variable domain NAGVMQNPRHLVRRRGQEARLRCSPMKGHSHVYWYRQLPEEGLKFMVYLQKENIIDESGMPKERFSAEFPKEGPSILRIQQVVRGDSAAYFCASSPRSEKLFFGSGTQLSVL.

The CDR3 region has the DNA TGCGCCAGCAGCTCGGACAGTCCCACAGATACGCAGTATTTT. Amino acid sequence: CASSSDSPTDTQYF. The chain combines TRBV5-1 with TRBJ2-3; weak D call: TRBD1 (6 bases). With 3 bases removed from V and 2 bases from J, the gap between germline ends came to 10 bases. CDR3 length equals 14 residues. The germline gives CDR1 SGHRS, CDR2 YFSETQ.

The V gene is TRBV30, the J gene TRBJ2-1, with D unclear. CDR1 and CDR2 from the germline V gene are GTSNPN and SVGIG (reference sequence). V was trimmed by 2 bases and J by 0 bases, leaving 11 bases between them. This CDR3 spans 15 amino acids. The CDR3 here is CAWSPLQRSYNEQFF. CDR3 DNA: TGTGCCTGGAGTCCCCTTCAGCGCTCCTACAATGAGCAGTTCTTC.

V and J are TRBV5-1 and TRBJ1-1, with D possibly being TRBD1 (5 bases). Germline lookup yields CDR1 SGHRS and CDR2 YFSETQ. The CDR3 spans 15 residues. V lost 0 bases, J lost 0 bases, and 9 bases lay in between. This CDR3 is CASSLVGGMNTEAFF. The CDR3 nucleotides are TGCGCCAGCAGCTTGGTCGGGGGGATGAACACTGAAGCTTTCTTT.

The chain recombines TRBV2 with TRBJ1-2, with 8 bases aligning to TRBD1. CDR1 and CDR2 (germline): SNHLY, FYNNEI. Losses at the gene ends were 8 bases for V and 8 bases for J; bases not matched to a gene: 10. This CDR3 is built from 13 residues. For the CDR3, the DNA is TGTGCCAGCCCCGACAGGGGACAGCGGGGCTACACCTTC. Translated, it gives CASPDRGQRGYTF.

This clone occurred once. At one end, the junction sequence differs from germline, possibly due to a read error. This chain connects TRBV6-6 to TRBJ2-7; no reliable D call. Looked up from germline, CDR1 is MNHNY and CDR2 is SVGAGI (reference sequence). The CDR3 is made up of 15 amino acids. For the CDR3, the DNA is TGTGCCGGCAGTTACTCGGCCGCAAAGAACTACGAGCAGTACTTC. Translation: CAGSYSAAKNYEQYF.

V and J are TRBV19 and TRBJ1-1, with 7 bases aligning to TRBD1. The CDR3 has 15 amino acids. CDR1 is LNHDA and CDR2 is SQIVND in the germline V gene (reference sequence). J was trimmed by 1 base and V by 4 bases; bases with no gene match: 6. In DNA, the CDR3 is TGTGCCAGTAGTAGAGGGACAGCTGAGAACACTGAAGCTTTCTTT. Its translation is CASSRGTAENTEAFF.

Of note for this clone: The same CDR3 arises from other DNA sequences in this sample as well. The chain joins TRBV3-1 (or the pseudogene TRBV3-2) to TRBJ2-1; possibly TRBD1 for D (5 bases). The CDR3 sequence is 15 residues long. Between the trimmed V and J ends, which lost 1 base and 6 bases, there was a span of 13 bases. Germline V gene sequence: CDR1 LGHDT, CDR2 YNNKEL (reference sequence). The CDR3 coding sequence is TGTGCCAGCAGCCAAGGATCAGGGCCCCGCAATGAGCAGTTCTTC. Its protein is CASSQGSGPRNEQFF.

The chain uses TRBV19 and TRBJ2-7; the D gene is possibly TRBD2 (7 bases). The V and J ends lost 3 bases and 3 bases respectively, with 12 bases between them. CDR1 is LNHDA and CDR2 is SQIVND in the germline V gene (reference sequence). The CDR3 is 14 residues long. The CDR3 region has the DNA TGTGCCAGTAGTATGGGGGGGGCCGGCTACGAGCAGTACTTC. This codes for CASSMGGAGYEQYF.

V is TRBV30 and J is TRBJ2-7, with D perhaps matching TRBD2 (6 bases). The germline V and J ends were trimmed by 0 bases and 4 bases, with 13 bases remaining between them. Germline V lookup: CDR1 GTSNPN, CDR2 SVGIG (reference sequence). This CDR3 spans 14 amino acids. The CDR3, as DNA: TGTGCCTGGAGTGTAGGGGCCGGGAGATACGAGCAGTACTTC. This codes for CAWSVGAGRYEQYF.

Written as DNA, the CDR3 is TGCGCCAGCAGCTTGGGGACAGGAGCCTTCTATGGCTACACCTTC. Translated: CASSLGTGAFYGYTF. The rearrangement uses TRBV5-1 and TRBJ1-2, with 7 nucleotides matching TRBD1. CDR1 and CDR2 from the germline V gene are SGHRS and YFSETQ. J gave up 4 bases and V 0 bases, and 6 bases lay outside the gene matches. This CDR3 has 15 amino acids.

V is TRBV5-1 and J is TRBJ1-1; D is unclear. The V and J ends lost 4 bases and 2 bases respectively, with 9 bases between them. This CDR3 region has 13 residues. The germline gives CDR1 SGHRS, CDR2 YFSETQ. The CDR3 DNA reads as TGCGCCAGCAGCCTCAAGACAAACACTGAAGCTTTCTTT. It is translated as CASSLKTNTEAFF.

This clone was found once. V usage is TRBV28 and J usage is TRBJ1-2, with D possibly being TRBD1 (6 bases). V lost 4 bases to trimming and J lost 3 bases, with 12 bases between them. CDR3 length equals 14 residues. Germline V gene lookup returns CDR1 MDHEN and CDR2 SYDVKM. The CDR3 sequence is CASSSTGPHYGYTF. CDR3 DNA sequence: TGTGCCAGCAGTTCAACAGGGCCCCACTATGGCTACACCTTC.

The chain carries TRBV2 and TRBJ1-1; the D gene is possibly TRBD1 (6 bases). The V end was cut by 0 bases, the J end by 10 bases, with 12 bases between. The CDR3 consists of 13 residues. Per germline, CDR1 SNHLY and CDR2 FYNNEI. CDR3 protein: CASSEAQGGAAFF. The CDR3 region has the DNA TGTGCCAGCAGTGAAGCGCAAGGGGGAGCAGCTTTCTTT.

J is TRBJ2-7 and V is TRBV4-2, with TRBD1 identical over 8 bases. This CDR3 contains 15 residues. The germline gives CDR1 LGHNA, CDR2 YNFKEQ. The J segment lost 7 bases and the V segment lost 1 base, leaving 9 bases of the junction unmatched. CDR3 region: CASSQAGGGMGEQYF. CDR3 bases: TGTGCCAGCAGCCAAGCAGGGGGCGGGATGGGGGAGCAGTACTTC.

This chain uses TRBV30 with TRBJ2-7; D might be TRBD2 (6 bases). Germline V CDR1 and CDR2: GTSNPN, SVGIG (reference sequence). V was clipped by 2 bases and J by 4 bases, with 15 bases between them. The CDR3 is 14 amino acids. The CDR3 sequence: CAWSRGLTLYEQYF. For the CDR3, the DNA is TGTGCCTGGAGTCGGGGACTCACACTTTACGAGCAGTACTTC.

V is TRBV7-8 and J is TRBJ1-2, with 8 positions matching TRBD1. The CDR3 covers 15 residues. Germline V gene sequence: CDR1 SGHVS, CDR2 FQNEAQ. Unmatched junction bases numbered 7, after V lost 0 bases and J lost 7 bases. The CDR3 loop reads CASSLAHTQGGGYTF. In DNA, the CDR3 is TGTGCCAGCAGCTTAGCGCATACACAGGGGGGTGGCTACACCTTC.

The CDR3 DNA sequence: TGTGCCAGCAGCCAAGACCCCGGAGGAGAGCAGTTCTTC. Translation: CASSQDPGGEQFF. The chain uses TRBV3-1 (or the pseudogene TRBV3-2) and TRBJ2-1, with D tentatively TRBD2 (5 bases). The CDR3 totals 13 residues. Deletions cut 0 bases from V and 10 bases from J, with 10 bases between. Per germline, CDR1 LGHDT and CDR2 YNNKEL (reference sequence).

The V call is TRBV19, the J call TRBJ1-2; D perhaps matches TRBD1 (5 bases). The V gene's germline CDR1 is LNHDA and CDR2 SQIVND (reference sequence). Trimming left V 4 bases short and J 2 bases short, with 14 bases between. There are 15 residues in the CDR3. The CDR3 here is CASSTWGSLNYGYTF. CDR3 nucleotide sequence: TGTGCCAGTAGTACTTGGGGCAGTTTAAACTATGGCTACACCTTC.

CDR3 DNA: TGCGCCAGCAGCTTGGGGAGGGGAGACTATGGCTACACCTTC. Encoded protein: CASSLGRGDYGYTF. J is TRBJ1-2 and V is TRBV5-1; D is perhaps TRBD1 (5 bases). In germline, CDR1 is SGHRS, CDR2 YFSETQ. The CDR3 length is 14 residues. The germline V and J ends were trimmed by 0 bases and 3 bases, with 9 bases remaining between them. Full variable domain (missing parts from reference TRBV5-1 and TRBJ1-2): KAGVTQTPRYLIKTRGQQVTLSCSPISGHRSVSWYQQTPGQGLQFLFEYFSETQRNKGNFPGRFSGRQFSNSRSEMNVSTLELGDSALYLCASSLGRGDYGYTFGSGTRLTVV.

The chain has TRBV5-4 and TRBJ2-3, with D tentatively TRBD2 (6 bases). Germline CDR1 and CDR2: SGHNT and YYREEE (reference sequence). V lost 5 bases to trimming and J lost 0 bases, with 16 bases between them. This CDR3 has 16 residues. CDR3 DNA sequence: TGTGCCAGCAGTTTCTATAGCGGAACGAGCACAGATACGCAGTATTTT. Translation: CASSFYSGTSTDTQYF.

This sequence joins TRBV30 and TRBJ1-3; D perhaps matches TRBD1 (5 bases). CDR1 is GTSNPN, CDR2 SVGIG, per germline (reference sequence). This CDR3 region has 15 residues. The ends were cut back, 3 bases at V and 2 bases at J, with 14 bases in the middle. Written as DNA, the CDR3 is TGTGCCTGGAGCCGGGGCGGGACTACTGGAAACACCATATATTTT. Protein: CAWSRGGTTGNTIYF.

This clone was recorded only once. V and J are TRBV9 and TRBJ2-1; the match to TRBD2 covers 9 bases. Germline-derived CDR1 and CDR2 are SGDLS and YYNGEE. J gave up 7 bases and V 0 bases, and 5 bases lay outside the gene matches. The CDR3 runs to 15 residues. For the CDR3, the DNA is TGTGCCAGCAGCGTAGAAGCGGGAGGTAGGAATGAGCAGTTCTTC. Its translation is CASSVEAGGRNEQFF.

The V and J genes are TRBV6-2 or TRBV6-3 and TRBJ1-2, with D unresolved. Trimming left V 5 bases short and J 5 bases short, with 9 bases between. Germline CDR1 reads MNHEY; CDR2 reads SVGEGT. The CDR3 has 12 residues. DNA of the CDR3: TGTGCCAGCAGTAGGTCGGAGTATGGCTACACCTTC. Translated, it gives CASSRSEYGYTF.

The chain joins TRBV19 to TRBJ1-5; D not certain. Looked up from germline, CDR1 is LNHDA and CDR2 is SQIVND (reference sequence). The CDR3 has 13 amino acids. Trimming removed 3 bases at V and 1 base at J, with 4 bases between. DNA of the CDR3: TGTGCCAGTAGTATGACAAGCAATCAGCCCCAGCATTTT. Translated: CASSMTSNQPQHF.

The chain recombines TRBV6-2 or TRBV6-3 with TRBJ1-5; 7 nucleotides line up with TRBD1. The CDR3 totals 14 residues. In germline, CDR1 is MNHEY, CDR2 SVGEGT. Germline trimming cut 2 bases from V and 7 bases from J; bases unmatched to any gene: 5. CDR3 coding DNA: TGTGCCAGCAGTTACGACAGGGTCGGCCAGCCCCAGCATTTT. It encodes CASSYDRVGQPQHF.

The J gene is TRBJ2-1, the V gene TRBV28; TRBD2 agrees at 11 bases. Germline CDR1 and CDR2: MDHEN and SYDVKM. The CDR3 consists of 16 residues. V gave up 5 bases and J gave up 7 bases; unmatched junction bases: 10. CDR3 sequence: CASSVAGGPDDNEQFF. The CDR3 coding sequence is TGTGCCAGCAGTGTAGCGGGAGGGCCTGATGATAATGAGCAGTTCTTC.

The rearrangement uses TRBV9 and TRBJ1-6; the match to TRBD1 covers 8 bases. This CDR3 contains 15 residues. Germline V gene lookup returns CDR1 SGDLS and CDR2 YYNGEE. J lost 6 bases, V lost 4 bases, and 6 bases had no gene match. CDR3 bases: TGTGCCAGCAGCCCTGGACAGGGATTTAATTCACCCCTCCACTTT. Its protein is CASSPGQGFNSPLHF.

The chain has TRBV4-1 and TRBJ1-4; D might be TRBD1 (6 bases). V shed 2 bases and J shed 14 bases, with 18 bases lying between them. The CDR3 is 14 amino acids. The germline gives CDR1 MGHRA, CDR2 YSYEKL. CDR3 DNA: TGCGCCAGCAGCCAATCGAGTAGGGGGGGAGATCTGTTTTTT. It translates to CASSQSSRGGDLFF.